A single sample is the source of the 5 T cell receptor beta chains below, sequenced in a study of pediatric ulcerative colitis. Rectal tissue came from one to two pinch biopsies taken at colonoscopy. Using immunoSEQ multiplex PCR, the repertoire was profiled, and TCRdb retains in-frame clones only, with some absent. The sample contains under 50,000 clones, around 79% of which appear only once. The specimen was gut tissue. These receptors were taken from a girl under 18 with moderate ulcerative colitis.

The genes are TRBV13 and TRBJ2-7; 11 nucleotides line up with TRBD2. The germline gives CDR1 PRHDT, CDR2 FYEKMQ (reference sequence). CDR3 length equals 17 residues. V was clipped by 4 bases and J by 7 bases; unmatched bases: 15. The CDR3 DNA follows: TGTGCCAGCAGCTCTAGGTTTATAGCGGGAGGGAGGAGTGAGCAGTACTTC. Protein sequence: CASSSRFIAGGRSEQYF.

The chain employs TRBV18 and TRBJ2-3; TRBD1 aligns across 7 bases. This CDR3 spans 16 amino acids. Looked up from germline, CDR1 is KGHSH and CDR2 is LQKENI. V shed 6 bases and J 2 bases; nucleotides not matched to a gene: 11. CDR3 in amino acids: CASSRGQATTTDTQYF. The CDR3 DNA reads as TGTGCCAGCTCCCGAGGACAGGCCACCACCACAGATACGCAGTATTTT.

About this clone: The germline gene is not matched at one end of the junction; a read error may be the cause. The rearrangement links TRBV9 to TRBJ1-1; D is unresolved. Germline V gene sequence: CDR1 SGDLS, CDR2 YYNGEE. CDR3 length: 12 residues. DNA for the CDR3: TGTGCCAGCAGCGTAGAGGCCGCCAAGCTTTCCTTT. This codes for CASSVEAAKLSF.

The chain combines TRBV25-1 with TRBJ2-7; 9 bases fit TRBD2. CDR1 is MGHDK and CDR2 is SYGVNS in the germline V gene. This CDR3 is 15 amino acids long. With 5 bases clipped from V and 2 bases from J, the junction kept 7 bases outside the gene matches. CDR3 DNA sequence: TGTGCCAGCAGTCCTCGTAGCGGGAGACCCTACGAGCAGTACTTC. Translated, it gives CASSPRSGRPYEQYF.

This chain's CDR3 is CATRSGLNTGELFF. CDR3 coding DNA: TGTGCCACCCGTAGCGGGCTGAACACCGGGGAGCTGTTTTTT. The chain has TRBV10-3 and TRBJ2-2; 7 nucleotides agree with TRBD2. Germline trimming cut 10 bases from V and 1 base from J; bases unmatched to any gene: 6. CDR1 and CDR2 from the germline V gene are ENHRY and SYGVKD. The CDR3 contains 14 residues.